Detailed here is one T cell receptor beta chain. Its binding antigen is unknown. No much larger clone exists at a distance of one base, and base qualities are not known. Participants in the prospective study were aged roughly 18 to 89 years, lived in 20 to 25 United States geographic areas, and enrolled through a virtual design. Cohort assignment in the prospective study relied on participant-reported clinical history from a screening survey and a study questionnaire. In the prospective study, whole blood, serum and a nasopharyngeal or oropharyngeal swab were collected from each participant by mobile phlebotomists. Over a roughly 2-month period, participants in the prospective study had the option of providing additional blood draws and questionnaires. Prospective study blood samples were shipped either frozen or at room temperature before DNA extraction. The immunoSEQ Assay, a bias-controlled multiplex PCR, was used to amplify TCRbeta CDR3 regions from genomic DNA. The original methods were these. The number of nucleated cells in each sample was estimated from the amplification of reference gene primers within the assay. To quantify the absolute abundance of each unique TCRbeta CDR3 rearrangement, sequence reads were collapsed and filtered. For each sample, productive Simpson clonality was calculated as the square root of Simpson's diversity index over productive rearrangements. TCRdb took this table from immuneACCESS and kept in-frame rearrangements with V and J called. Such tables lack part of the clones; where checked against another copy, unresolved V genes explain under half of the gap, and the rest is unexplained. Clone size and V and J calls were adopted from that table, with D and trimming inferred from the DNA. Recorded for this sample are approximately 210,000 clones; 81% of them occurred a single time. The biggest ten clones account for 8% to 9.5% of the sample.

These data are taken from a study of blood T cell repertoires in COVID-19 (dated by TCRdb to the early 2020s). At the level of the whole study: Collaborator samples came from the United States, Italy and Spain and covered acute and convalescent phases of COVID-19. The repertoires were released in a freely available public database meant as a resource for research on the immune response to SARS-CoV-2. Where available, HLA class I and class II types were taken from metadata supplied by the sample provider and were not determined by assay-based typing. The sample metadata nearly always contained a de-identified subject ID, COVID-19 status, age in years and sex. The dataset comprised deeply sampled blood TCRbeta repertoires from subjects exposed to, actively infected with, or recovered from COVID-19. The prospective study material was composed of cDNA or gDNA derived from T cells, B-cell-depleted T cells, or PBMCs. The samples were drawn from the first 160 participants of the ongoing ImmuneRACE study and from over a thousand subjects provided by 6 global collaborators. What the work shows at the level of the full study, not this receptor alone: How much clinical and demographic metadata was included differed by source and by participant, and the metadata was provided uncurated.

Including cysteine and phenylalanine, the CDR3 has 15 amino acids. Only the CDR3 region is kept as DNA, spanning 45 bases read in frame from base 1. The V end loses 5 bases and the J end loses 1 base, and a stretch of 12 bases separates them. CDR1 and CDR2 are drawn from the germline V gene (reference sequence): LNHDA, SQIVND. The material sequenced was PBMCs or T cells enriched from blood (not recorded which). The chain is encoded by TRBV19 joined to TRBJ1-5; TRBD1 is possibly the D segment (5 matching bases). This clonotype was obtained from a woman aged 45-65 years with acute COVID-19. The CDR3 is CASSRSQGSNQPQHF. The sequenced DNA is TGTGCCAGTAGTCGAAGCCAGGGAAGCAATCAGCCCCAGCATTTT.